Sequencing of this T cell receptor (beta chain) was carried out in a study of cytomegalovirus exposure and HLA in healthy donors. On the study more broadly: An analysis done earlier identified about 120 million unique TCR beta sequences from 190 million or so T cells. Early released data had roughly 81 million unique TCRs, all coming from HLA-typed donors.

The primer mix had 60 Vbeta and 13 Jbeta primers. Clones were read by immunoSEQ multiplex PCR, and TCRdb kept only the in-frame ones, dropping some. Of about 200,000 clones in the sample, around 80% were seen once. CDR3 length: 18 residues. The germline CDR1 and CDR2 sequences are LGHNA and YSLEER. Trimming took 0 bases from V and 0 from J, leaving 16 bases between them. The sequenced sample was PBMCs. This TCR came from a woman between 18 and 29 years old in good health and CMV-seronegative. The rearrangement joins TRBV4-3 to TRBJ2-3, with D perhaps matching TRBD2 (6 bases). Here the CDR3 DNA reads TGCGCCAGCAGCCAAGATTGGGCCCGGGACTCAAGCACAGATACGCAGTATTTT. Protein sequence: CASSQDWARDSSTDTQYF.